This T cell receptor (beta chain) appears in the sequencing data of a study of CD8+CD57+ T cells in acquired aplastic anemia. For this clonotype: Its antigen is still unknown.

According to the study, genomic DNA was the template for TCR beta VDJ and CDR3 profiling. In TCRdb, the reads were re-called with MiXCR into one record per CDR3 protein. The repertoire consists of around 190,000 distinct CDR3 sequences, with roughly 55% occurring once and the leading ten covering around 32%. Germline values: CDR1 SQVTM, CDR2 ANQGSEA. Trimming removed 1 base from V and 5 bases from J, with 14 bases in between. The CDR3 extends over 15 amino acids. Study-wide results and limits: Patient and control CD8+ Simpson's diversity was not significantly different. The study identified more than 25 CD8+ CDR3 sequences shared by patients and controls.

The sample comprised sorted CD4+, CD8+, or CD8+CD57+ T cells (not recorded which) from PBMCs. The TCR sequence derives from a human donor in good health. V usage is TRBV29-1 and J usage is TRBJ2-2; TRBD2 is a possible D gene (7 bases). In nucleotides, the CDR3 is TGCAGCGTTGAAGTGGGGGGGGCGCATACCGGGGAGCTGTTTTTT. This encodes CSVEVGGAHTGELFF.